This entry concerns a single T cell receptor (beta chain). CDR1 is SGHTS and CDR2 is YDEGEE in the germline V gene. The CDR3 spans 15 residues. V lost 0 bases and J 0 bases, leaving 9 bases between the germline ends. Here immunoSEQ multiplex PCR was the method, and the copy in TCRdb shows in-frame clones only, minus some. This table has approximately 96,000 clones, 90% appearing once. These data are taken from a study of OX40 agonist ivuxolimab in advanced cancers. Study-level information: Patients in the trial were receiving intravenous ivuxolimab every 2 weeks, at doses of 0.01 to 10 mg/kg. Patients receiving dose escalation had hepatocellular carcinoma, melanoma, renal cell or head and neck cancer. Partial responses were achieved by three patients, one with hepatocellular carcinoma and two with cutaneous melanoma. Prior therapy, whether anti-PD-1, anti-PD-L1 or anti-CTLA-4, was allowed, and under 50% had some.

Source: CD4+ or CD8+ T cells sorted from blood, taken in a trial of the OX40 agonist ivuxolimab. The receptor's source is an adult with an advanced solid tumor such as melanoma, head and neck, liver or kidney cancer. The V call is TRBV5-8, the J call TRBJ1-1, with a possible D match to TRBD1 (5 bases). The CDR3 spells CASSLVRTLNTEAFF. The CDR3 nucleotides are TGTGCCAGCAGCTTGGTACGGACACTGAACACTGAAGCTTTCTTT.